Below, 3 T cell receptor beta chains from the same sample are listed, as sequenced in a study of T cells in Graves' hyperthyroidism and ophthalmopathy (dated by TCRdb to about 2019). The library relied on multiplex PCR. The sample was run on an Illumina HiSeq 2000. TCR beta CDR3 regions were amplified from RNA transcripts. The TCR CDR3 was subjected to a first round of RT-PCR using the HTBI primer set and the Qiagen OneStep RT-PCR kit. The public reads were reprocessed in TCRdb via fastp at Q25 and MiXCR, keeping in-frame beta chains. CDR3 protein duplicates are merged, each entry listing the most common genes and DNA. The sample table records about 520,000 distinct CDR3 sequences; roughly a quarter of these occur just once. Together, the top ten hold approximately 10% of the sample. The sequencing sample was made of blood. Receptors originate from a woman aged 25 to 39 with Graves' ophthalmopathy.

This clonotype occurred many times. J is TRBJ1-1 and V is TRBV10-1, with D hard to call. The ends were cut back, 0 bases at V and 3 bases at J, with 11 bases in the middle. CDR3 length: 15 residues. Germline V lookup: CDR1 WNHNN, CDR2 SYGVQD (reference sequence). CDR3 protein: CASSESTRGYTEAFF. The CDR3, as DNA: TGCGCCAGCAGTGAGTCGACTCGGGGTTACACTGAAGCTTTCTTT.

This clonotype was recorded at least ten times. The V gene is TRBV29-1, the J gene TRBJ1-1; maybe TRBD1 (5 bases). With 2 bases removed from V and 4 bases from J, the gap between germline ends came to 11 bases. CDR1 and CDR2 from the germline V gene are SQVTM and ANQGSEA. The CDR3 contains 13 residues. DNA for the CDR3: TGCAGCGTTGAATCGCCAGGGCGCACTGAAGCTTTCTTT. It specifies CSVESPGRTEAFF.

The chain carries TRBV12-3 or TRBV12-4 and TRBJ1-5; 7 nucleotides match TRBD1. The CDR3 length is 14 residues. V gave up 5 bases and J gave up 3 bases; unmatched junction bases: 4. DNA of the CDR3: TGTGCCAGCAGTCCGGGACAGCTCAATCAGCCCCAGCATTTT. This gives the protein CASSPGQLNQPQHF.